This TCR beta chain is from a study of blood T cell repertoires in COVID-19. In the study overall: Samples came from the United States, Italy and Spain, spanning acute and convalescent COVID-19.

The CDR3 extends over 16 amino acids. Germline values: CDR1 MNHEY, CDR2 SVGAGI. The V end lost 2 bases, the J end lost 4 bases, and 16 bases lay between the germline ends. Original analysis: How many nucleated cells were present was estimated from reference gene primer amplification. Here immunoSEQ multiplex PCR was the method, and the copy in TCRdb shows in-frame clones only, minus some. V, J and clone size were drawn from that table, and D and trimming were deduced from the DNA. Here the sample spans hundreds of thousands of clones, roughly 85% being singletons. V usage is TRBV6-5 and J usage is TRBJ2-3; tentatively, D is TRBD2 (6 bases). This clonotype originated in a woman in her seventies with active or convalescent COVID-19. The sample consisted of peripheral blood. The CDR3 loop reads CASSYVDYPDPDTQYF. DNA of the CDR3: TGTGCCAGCAGTTACGTGGACTACCCCGACCCAGATACGCAGTATTTT.